Listed below are T cell receptor beta chains from one sample, sequenced in a study of post-analysis software for immune sequencing data. MiXCR was run by TCRdb on the PCR reads, yielding one entry per CDR3 protein. The sample includes about 400,000 distinct CDR3 sequences, around 37% of them seen just once. The specimen sequenced was blood. The receptor set was obtained from a girl aged 10-17 years with multiple sclerosis. Each CDR3 is given with its conserved first and last residue. The D gene is left open where the match is weak. The size field is filled for only some rows; it gives once, few, many or a size class.

CDR3 DNA: TGTGCCACCGGCCGGGGGGTTAATGAGCAGTTCTTC
CDR3 protein: CATGRGVNEQFF
D gene: TRBD2
J gene: TRBJ2-1
clone size: NA
V gene: TRBV15

CDR3 DNA: TGCAGCGTTGAGGGACTAGCGCCCGGGGAGCTGTTTTTT
CDR3 protein: CSVEGLAPGELFF
D gene: TRBD2
J gene: TRBJ2-2
clone size: NA
V gene: TRBV29-1

CDR3 DNA: TGTGCCAGCAGTACCCCCCGGACTAGCGCTCCCAGAATATTGCACAATGAGCAGTTCTTC
CDR3 protein: CASSTPRTSAPRILHNEQFF
D gene: TRBD2
J gene: TRBJ2-1
clone size: few
V gene: TRBV6-2/TRBV6-3

CDR3 DNA: TGTGCCAGCAGCTTGGGGCCCATCACAGATACGCAGTATTTT
CDR3 protein: CASSLGPITDTQYF
D gene: NA
J gene: TRBJ2-3
clone size: few
V gene: TRBV7-2

CDR3 DNA: TGTGCCAGCAGAGACGGACAGGGGAGCTATGGCTACACCTTC
CDR3 protein: CASRDGQGSYGYTF
D gene: TRBD1
J gene: TRBJ1-2
clone size: once
V gene: TRBV6-2/TRBV6-3

CDR3 DNA: TGTGCCAGCAGTTTATCCCCCGGTAGGACAGGGTCTCATGGCTACACCTTC
CDR3 protein: CASSLSPGRTGSHGYTF
D gene: TRBD1
J gene: TRBJ1-2
clone size: NA
V gene: TRBV27

CDR3 DNA: TGTGCCAGCAGCTTAGTTGCGGTCAATGGCTACACCTTC
CDR3 protein: CASSLVAVNGYTF
D gene: NA
J gene: TRBJ1-2
clone size: few
V gene: TRBV7-9

CDR3 DNA: TGCGCCAGTAGTATAGCGGGACTAGCAGGCGAGCAGTACTTC
CDR3 protein: CASSIAGLAGEQYF
D gene: TRBD2
J gene: TRBJ2-7
clone size: NA
V gene: TRBV19

CDR3 DNA: TGTGCCATCAGTGACGACAGGGTCGGTGGCTACACCTTC
CDR3 protein: CAISDDRVGGYTF
D gene: TRBD1
J gene: TRBJ1-2
clone size: few
V gene: TRBV10-3

CDR3 DNA: TGTGCCAGCAGTGTGGGGAACAGGAGCGGTTCACCCCTCCACTTT
CDR3 protein: CASSVGNRSGSPLHF
D gene: NA
J gene: TRBJ1-6
clone size: NA
V gene: TRBV6-1

CDR3 DNA: TGTGCCAGCAGCACGGGGAATACGCAGTATTTT
CDR3 protein: CASSTGNTQYF
D gene: NA
J gene: TRBJ2-3
clone size: NA
V gene: TRBV5-6

CDR3 DNA: TGTGCCAGCAGCTGGACCCTAAACGGGAGCACTGAAGCTTTCTTT
CDR3 protein: CASSWTLNGSTEAFF
D gene: NA
J gene: TRBJ1-1
clone size: NA
V gene: TRBV5-6

CDR3 DNA: TGCGCCAGCAGTCAAGATAGATTACAGAACACTGAAGCTTTCTTT
CDR3 protein: CASSQDRLQNTEAFF
D gene: NA
J gene: TRBJ1-1
clone size: once
V gene: TRBV4-1

CDR3 DNA: TGTGCCAGCACCCCCGTCGGTGGGATTTACGAGCAGTACTTC
CDR3 protein: CASTPVGGIYEQYF
D gene: NA
J gene: TRBJ2-7
clone size: few
V gene: TRBV7-9

CDR3 DNA: TGTGCCAGCAGTCCCGACCTATACGAGCAGTACTTC
CDR3 protein: CASSPDLYEQYF
D gene: NA
J gene: TRBJ2-7
clone size: few
V gene: TRBV6-2/TRBV6-3

CDR3 DNA: TGTGCCACCAGCAGCTTACAGGGCAGCTATGGCTACACCTTC
CDR3 protein: CATSSLQGSYGYTF
D gene: NA
J gene: TRBJ1-2
clone size: few
V gene: TRBV15

CDR3 DNA: TGTGCGGAGACAGGGGCAGATGGCTACACCTTC
CDR3 protein: CAETGADGYTF
D gene: TRBD1
J gene: TRBJ1-2
clone size: NA
V gene: TRBV2

CDR3 DNA: TGTGCCATCAGTGAGTCATCAGGGTATGCTTTCTTT
CDR3 protein: CAISESSGYAFF
D gene: NA
J gene: TRBJ1-1
clone size: NA
V gene: TRBV10-3

CDR3 DNA: TGTGCCAGCTCACCTCAGGGCGTAGAGACCCAGTACTTC
CDR3 protein: CASSPQGVETQYF
D gene: NA
J gene: TRBJ2-5
clone size: NA
V gene: TRBV18

CDR3 DNA: TGTGCCAGCAGCGAGGACAGGGGCGGTTCACCCCTCCACTTT
CDR3 protein: CASSEDRGGSPLHF
D gene: TRBD1
J gene: TRBJ1-6
clone size: NA
V gene: TRBV7-8

CDR3 DNA: TGTGCCACCTCCAACAGGGAAGATACGCAGTATTTT
CDR3 protein: CATSNREDTQYF
D gene: NA
J gene: TRBJ2-3
clone size: few
V gene: TRBV10-3

CDR3 DNA: TGTGCCAGCAGCCGACAGGGGGCGCGGGGAGATACGCAGTATTTT
CDR3 protein: CASSRQGARGDTQYF
D gene: TRBD1
J gene: TRBJ2-3
clone size: few
V gene: TRBV4-2

CDR3 DNA: TGTGCCTGCCTCGGAGGGGCTGGTCAGCCCCAGCATTTT
CDR3 protein: CACLGGAGQPQHF
D gene: NA
J gene: TRBJ1-5
clone size: once
V gene: TRBV30

CDR3 DNA: TGCGCCAGCAGCTTTTCCAGGGGTTTGGAGACCCAGTACTTC
CDR3 protein: CASSFSRGLETQYF
D gene: NA
J gene: TRBJ2-5
clone size: few
V gene: TRBV5-1

CDR3 DNA: TGTGCCAGCAGCCGCAGTAGGGGGACTAGCGGGCGGGATGAGCAGTTCTTC
CDR3 protein: CASSRSRGTSGRDEQFF
D gene: TRBD2
J gene: TRBJ2-1
clone size: NA
V gene: TRBV14

CDR3 DNA: TGTGCCAGCAGCCACACAGATACGCAGTATTTT
CDR3 protein: CASSHTDTQYF
D gene: NA
J gene: TRBJ2-3
clone size: many
V gene: TRBV7-8

CDR3 DNA: TGTGCCAGCAGCTCCTGGGTAATAGCCTACGAGCAGTACTTC
CDR3 protein: CASSSWVIAYEQYF
D gene: NA
J gene: TRBJ2-7
clone size: NA
V gene: TRBV7-2

CDR3 DNA: TGTGCCAGCAGCCAAGATCAGACGGGACGGTTGAACACCGGGGAGCTGTTTTTT
CDR3 protein: CASSQDQTGRLNTGELFF
D gene: NA
J gene: TRBJ2-2
clone size: NA
V gene: TRBV4-2

CDR3 DNA: TGTGCCACCAGCAGGGGGACAGGGCAAGAGACCCAGTACTTC
CDR3 protein: CATSRGTGQETQYF
D gene: TRBD1
J gene: TRBJ2-5
clone size: NA
V gene: TRBV15

CDR3 DNA: TGTGCCAGCAGCCCGGCTGCCAGGGGCAACGAGAAGTACTTC
CDR3 protein: CASSPAARGNEKYF
D gene: NA
J gene: TRBJ2-5
clone size: once
V gene: TRBV12-3/TRBV12-4

CDR3 DNA: TGTGCCAGCAGCCCCCATCGGGGAGGTTCCTCCTACAATGAGCAGTTCTTC
CDR3 protein: CASSPHRGGSSYNEQFF
D gene: NA
J gene: TRBJ2-1
clone size: NA
V gene: TRBV7-9

CDR3 DNA: TGCGCCAGCAGCCATCAAGGACTAGCGGTCTACGAGCAGTACTTC
CDR3 protein: CASSHQGLAVYEQYF
D gene: TRBD2
J gene: TRBJ2-7
clone size: once
V gene: TRBV5-1

CDR3 DNA: TGTGCCAGCACAGGTCACCCAGCACGCACCGGGGAGCTGTTTTTT
CDR3 protein: CASTGHPARTGELFF
D gene: NA
J gene: TRBJ2-2
clone size: few
V gene: TRBV5-5

CDR3 DNA: TGTGCCAGCAGCTTATTAGACGGGTCATACAATGAGCAGTTCTTC
CDR3 protein: CASSLLDGSYNEQFF
D gene: NA
J gene: TRBJ2-1
clone size: NA
V gene: TRBV5-4

CDR3 DNA: TGTGCCAGCAGTTACGGACCTGGGCAGGATGGAAACACCATATATTTT
CDR3 protein: CASSYGPGQDGNTIYF
D gene: NA
J gene: TRBJ1-3
clone size: NA
V gene: TRBV6-2/TRBV6-3

CDR3 DNA: TGTGCCAGCAGTTACTCTTATTCGGGTCAGCCCCAGCATTTT
CDR3 protein: CASSYSYSGQPQHF
D gene: NA
J gene: TRBJ1-5
clone size: few
V gene: TRBV6-5

CDR3 DNA: TGTGCCAGCAGACCTCCGGGGGGCATTTACAATGAGCAGTTCTTC
CDR3 protein: CASRPPGGIYNEQFF
D gene: NA
J gene: TRBJ2-1
clone size: NA
V gene: TRBV6-5

CDR3 DNA: TGCGCCAGCAGCCTGGGAGCGTGGGGTACCCGGGGGGTTGAAGCTTTCTTT
CDR3 protein: CASSLGAWGTRGVEAFF
D gene: NA
J gene: TRBJ1-1
clone size: NA
V gene: TRBV5-1

CDR3 DNA: TGTGCCAGCAGCCCCCAGGGACTAGGGGCAGATACGCAGTATTTT
CDR3 protein: CASSPQGLGADTQYF
D gene: TRBD2
J gene: TRBJ2-3
clone size: NA
V gene: TRBV7-2

CDR3 DNA: TGTGCCAGCAGCCCTAGAGTGGACCAGCGGGGGATGGTAGAGACCCAGTACTTC
CDR3 protein: CASSPRVDQRGMVETQYF
D gene: TRBD2
J gene: TRBJ2-5
clone size: NA
V gene: TRBV7-9

CDR3 DNA: TGCGCCAGCAGCTTAGCGGGGGGGAGCTCCTACGAGCAGTTCTTC
CDR3 protein: CASSLAGGSSYEQFF
D gene: TRBD2
J gene: TRBJ2-1
clone size: NA
V gene: TRBV5-1

CDR3 DNA: TGTGCCAGCAGTTTAATACTACCCTCCAGGGAGAGCAATCAGCCCCAGCATTTT
CDR3 protein: CASSLILPSRESNQPQHF
D gene: NA
J gene: TRBJ1-5
clone size: NA
V gene: TRBV27

CDR3 DNA: TGTGCCAGCAGCAAAGAGACCCGGGACTATGGCTACACCTTC
CDR3 protein: CASSKETRDYGYTF
D gene: NA
J gene: TRBJ1-2
clone size: NA
V gene: TRBV21-1

CDR3 DNA: TGTGCCAGCAGTTACTCGAGTCGGGGACCCCCCTACAATGAGCAGTTCTTC
CDR3 protein: CASSYSSRGPPYNEQFF
D gene: NA
J gene: TRBJ2-1
clone size: once
V gene: TRBV6-5

CDR3 DNA: TGTGCCAGCAGCCCGCGTCCTGGGGGAGAGACCCAGTACTTC
CDR3 protein: CASSPRPGGETQYF
D gene: NA
J gene: TRBJ2-5
clone size: NA
V gene: TRBV7-9

CDR3 DNA: TGTGCCAGCGGGGGTTACCTAAGCACCCGATCCTACAATGAGCAGTTCTTC
CDR3 protein: CASGGYLSTRSYNEQFF
D gene: NA
J gene: TRBJ2-1
clone size: NA
V gene: TRBV12-3/TRBV12-4

CDR3 DNA: TGTGCCAGCAGCTTGGGAACTAGCCTGTATTTT
CDR3 protein: CASSLGTSLYF
D gene: NA
J gene: TRBJ2-3
clone size: NA
V gene: TRBV11-2

CDR3 DNA: TGTGCCAGCAGCCCACTCTCCCCTGAGCAGTTCTTC
CDR3 protein: CASSPLSPEQFF
D gene: NA
J gene: TRBJ2-1
clone size: NA
V gene: TRBV7-9

CDR3 DNA: TGTGCCAGCAGCTTGGAGGGGTTTCGGGGGGATTACTACAATGAGCAGTTCTTC
CDR3 protein: CASSLEGFRGDYYNEQFF
D gene: TRBD2
J gene: TRBJ2-1
clone size: NA
V gene: TRBV5-4

CDR3 DNA: TGTGCCAGCAGTTATCTGGGGCGGGCGAAAGGCTACACCTTC
CDR3 protein: CASSYLGRAKGYTF
D gene: NA
J gene: TRBJ1-2
clone size: NA
V gene: TRBV6-6